These 4 T cell receptor beta chains were all obtained from the same sample, sequenced in a study of T cells in Graves' hyperthyroidism and ophthalmopathy. TCR beta CDR3 regions were amplified from RNA transcripts. The TCR CDR3 was amplified in a first-round RT-PCR using the HTBI primer set. TCRdb re-analysed the multiplex PCR reads in MiXCR, keeping a single row per CDR3 protein. This sample has about 570,000 distinct CDR3 sequences; around 15% occur once, and the top ten carry approximately 15%. Sequencing was done on a sample of blood. Receptors originate from a woman aged 40 to 49 with Graves' hyperthyroidism.

The chain's CDR3 is CASSSLREGPSTDTQYF. In DNA, the CDR3 is TGTGCCAGCAGCTCCCTCCGGGAGGGACCTAGCACAGATACGCAGTATTTT. This sequence joins TRBV7-8 and TRBJ2-3, with TRBD2 matching 8 bases. The length of the CDR3 is 17 residues. J lost 0 bases, V lost 4 bases, and 9 bases had no gene match. The germline V gene encodes CDR1 SGHVS and CDR2 FQNEAQ.

The rearrangement links TRBV5-6 to TRBJ2-2; 7 bases match TRBD1. Germline V CDR1 and CDR2: SGHDT, YYEEEE. CDR3 length equals 13 residues. V shed 1 base, J shed 6 bases, and the junction held 0 bases outside the gene matches. The CDR3 DNA reads as TGTGCCAGCAGCTTGAGGGGGCCCGGGGAGCTGTTTTTT. Protein product: CASSLRGPGELFF.

In this sample, this clonotype turned up a few times. One end of the junction does not line up with germline, which may come from a read error. The chain is built from TRBV7-7 and TRBJ2-2; 7 bases agree with TRBD1. Germline V gives CDR1 SSHAT, CDR2 FNYEAQ (reference sequence). CDR3 length equals 15 residues. The CDR3 DNA reads as TGTGCTAGCAGCACGGCGACAGGGAGCACCGGGGAGCTGTTTTTT. Amino acid sequence: CASSTATGSTGELFF.

This clonotype has ten or more counts. The chain recombines TRBV7-9 with TRBJ2-5; D not certain. The CDR3 length is 16 residues. In germline, CDR1 is SEHNR, CDR2 FQNEAQ (reference sequence). V was shortened by 3 bases and J by 1 base, with 15 bases between the two germline ends. The CDR3 region has the DNA TGTGCCAGCAGCTTCTGGAACACCGGGCGCCAAGAGACCCAGTACTTC. It specifies CASSFWNTGRQETQYF. The full variable domain, in which reference TRBV7-9 and TRBJ2-5 provide the parts outside the CDR3, is DTGVSQNPRHKITKRGQNVTFRCDPISEHNRLYWYRQTLGQGPEFLTYFQNEAQLEKSRLLSDRFSAERPKGSFSTLEIQRTEQGDSAMYLCASSFWNTGRQETQYFGPGTRLLVL.